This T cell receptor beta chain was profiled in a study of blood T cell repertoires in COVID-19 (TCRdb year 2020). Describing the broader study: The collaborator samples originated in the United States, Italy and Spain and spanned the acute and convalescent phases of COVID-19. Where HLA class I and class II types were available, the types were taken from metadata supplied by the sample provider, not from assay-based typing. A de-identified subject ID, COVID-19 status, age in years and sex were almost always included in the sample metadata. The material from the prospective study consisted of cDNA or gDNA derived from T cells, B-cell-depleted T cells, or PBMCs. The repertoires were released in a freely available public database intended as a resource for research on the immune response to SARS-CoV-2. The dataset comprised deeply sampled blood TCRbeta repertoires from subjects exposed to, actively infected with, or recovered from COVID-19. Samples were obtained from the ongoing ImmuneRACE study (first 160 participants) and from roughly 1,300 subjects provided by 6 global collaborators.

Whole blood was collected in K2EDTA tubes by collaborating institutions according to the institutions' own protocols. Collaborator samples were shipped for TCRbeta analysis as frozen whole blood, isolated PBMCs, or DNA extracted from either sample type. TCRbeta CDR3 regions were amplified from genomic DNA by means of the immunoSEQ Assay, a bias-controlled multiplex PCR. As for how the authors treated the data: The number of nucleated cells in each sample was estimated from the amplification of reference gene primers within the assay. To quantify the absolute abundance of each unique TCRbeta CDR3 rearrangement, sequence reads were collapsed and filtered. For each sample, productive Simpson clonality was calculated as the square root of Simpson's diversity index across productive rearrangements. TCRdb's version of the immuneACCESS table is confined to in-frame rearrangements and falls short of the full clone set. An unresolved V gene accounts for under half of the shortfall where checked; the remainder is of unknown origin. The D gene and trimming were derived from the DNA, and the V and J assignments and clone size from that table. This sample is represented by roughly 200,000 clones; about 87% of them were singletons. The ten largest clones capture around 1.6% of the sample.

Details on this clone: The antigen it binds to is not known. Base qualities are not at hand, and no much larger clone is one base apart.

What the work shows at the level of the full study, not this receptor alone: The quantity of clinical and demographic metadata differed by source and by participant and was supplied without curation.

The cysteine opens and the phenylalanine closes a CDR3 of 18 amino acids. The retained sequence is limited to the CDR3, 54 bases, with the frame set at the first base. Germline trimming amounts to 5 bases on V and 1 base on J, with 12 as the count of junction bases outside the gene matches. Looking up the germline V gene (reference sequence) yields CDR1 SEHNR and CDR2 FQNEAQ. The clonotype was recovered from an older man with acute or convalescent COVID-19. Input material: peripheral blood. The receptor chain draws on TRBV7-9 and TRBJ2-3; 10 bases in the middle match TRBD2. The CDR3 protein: CASSRRVAGGSRTDTQYF. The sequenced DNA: TGTGCCAGCAGCCGGAGGGTAGCGGGAGGCTCCCGCACAGATACGCAGTATTTT. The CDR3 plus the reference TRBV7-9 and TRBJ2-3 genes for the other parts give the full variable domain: DTGVSQNPRHKITKRGQNVTFRCDPISEHNRLYWYRQTLGQGPEFLTYFQNEAQLEKSRLLSDRFSAERPKGSFSTLEIQRTEQGDSAMYLCASSRRVAGGSRTDTQYFGPGTRLTVL.